The rows below give T cell receptor beta chains drawn from one sample of a study of cytomegalovirus exposure and HLA in healthy donors. Data came from immunoSEQ multiplex PCR; TCRdb stores just in-frame clones and leaves some out. The sample comprises about 120,000 clones, roughly 80% of which are singletons, and about 9.2% rests with the top ten. The material sequenced was PBMCs. The receptors come from a man aged 25-45 years in good health and CMV-seropositive. Each CDR3 is given with its conserved first and last residue. Fields, in order: J gene, clone size, V gene, D gene, CDR3 DNA, CDR3 protein. A D gene is named only where the DNA matches it firmly. The size field is filled for only some rows; it gives once, few, many or a size class.

TRBJ1-2 | NA | TRBV7-9 | TRBD1 | TGTGCCAGCACGACAGGGGCCAACTATGGCTACACCTTC | CASTTGANYGYTF
TRBJ1-1 | NA | TRBV20-1 | NA | TGCAGTGTCCTCGGTTGGACTGAAGCTTTCTTT | CSVLGWTEAFF
TRBJ1-6 | NA | TRBV6-1 | NA | TGTGCCAGCAGTGACAGGGGAGGGAATTCACCCCTCCACTTT | CASSDRGGNSPLHF
TRBJ2-5 | NA | TRBV2 | TRBD2 | TGTGCCAGCAGAGAATCGGGGGGATTAGAGACCCAGTACTTC | CASRESGGLETQYF
TRBJ1-1 | NA | TRBV9 | NA | TGTGCCAGCAGCGTAGTCACCCCCGACACAATGAACACTGAAGCTTTCTTT | CASSVVTPDTMNTEAFF
TRBJ2-3 | few | TRBV2 | TRBD2 | TGTGCCAGCAGAGCTAGCGGGGGGGTCACAGATACGCAGTATTTT | CASRASGGVTDTQYF
TRBJ1-5 | NA | TRBV6-5 | NA | TGTGCCAGCAGTTACTCCGGGACGGGAGGTCAGCCCCAGCATTTT | CASSYSGTGGQPQHF
TRBJ2-7 | NA | TRBV25-1 | TRBD1 | TGTGCCAGCAGTGAAAGTTTAGGGACAGGGGCATACGAGCAGTACTTC | CASSESLGTGAYEQYF
TRBJ1-2 | NA | TRBV20-1 | NA | TGCAGTGCCCTAACGCCCCATGGCTACACCTTC | CSALTPHGYTF
TRBJ1-2 | NA | TRBV18 | NA | TGTGCCAGCTCACCAGCTGGACAGTCAGACTATGGCTACACCTTC | CASSPAGQSDYGYTF
TRBJ2-7 | NA | TRBV4-1 | TRBD2 | TGCGCCAGCAGCCAAGTGACCTTAGCGGGGGCCGTATCACAGCAGTACTTC | CASSQVTLAGAVSQQYF
TRBJ2-7 | NA | TRBV18 | NA | TGTGCCAGCTCAGAGATCGGCTCCTACGAGCAGTACTTC | CASSEIGSYEQYF
TRBJ2-3 | NA | TRBV11-1 | NA | TGTGCCAGCAGCCCCGGGACACACACAGATACGCAGTATTTT | CASSPGTHTDTQYF